The entry that follows covers one T cell receptor (beta chain) sequence. Antigen specificity is unknown. This sample stems from a study of T cells after yellow fever vaccination. About the research overall: Those fractions that held only low numbers of cells were prepared using the SMART-Seq v4 Ultra Low Input RNA kit.

Study results and limitations: Reappearance after the booster was seen for most primary-vaccination clones, at 95% to 97% CD4 and 75% to 90% CD8. Secondary responses were weaker yet peaked faster, day 5 versus 15.

A universal primer site and UMIs were added as TCR cDNA was made by 5'RACE template switching. TCRdb re-called the 5' RACE reads through MiXCR, storing one row per CDR3 protein. The sample has some 320,000 distinct CDR3 sequences, 8.7% seen once; the top ten hold 18%. V was clipped by 0 bases and J by 2 bases, with 11 bases between them. The CDR3 is 15 residues long. Germline CDR1 reads LGHNA; CDR2 reads YNFKEQ. This rearrangement joins TRBV4-2 to TRBJ2-7; possible D gene TRBD1, 6 bases. The source is a man between 18 and 29 years old who received the YFV17D yellow fever vaccine. The sample here was PBMCs, taken on the day of the first yellow fever vaccination. This chain's CDR3 is CASSQEWGTTYEQYF. CDR3 bases: TGTGCCAGCAGCCAAGAGTGGGGGACAACCTACGAGCAGTACTTC.